Below, one T cell receptor (beta chain) is given with its context. Sequencing was performed with immunoSEQ multiplex PCR; in TCRdb, only in-frame clones are kept and a portion is missing. The sample includes about 130,000 clones, about 80% of them seen just once. Trimming cost V 1 base and J 6 bases, with 13 bases left between them. The germline V gene has CDR1 SGHKS and CDR2 YYEKEE (reference sequence). This CDR3 comprises 14 residues. This entry comes from a study of blood T cell repertoires in COVID-19. Study context: Spain, Italy and the United States supplied samples that represented acute and convalescent COVID-19. T cells, B-cell-depleted T cells, or PBMCs provided the cDNA or gDNA that served as material.

The clonotype was recovered from a man between 40 and 49 years old with active or convalescent COVID-19. The V call is TRBV5-5, the J call TRBJ1-1; D gene uncertain. The sequenced material came from peripheral blood. This chain's CDR3 is CASSLMQAKPEAFF. In DNA form, the CDR3 reads TGTGCCAGCAGCTTGATGCAGGCGAAGCCTGAAGCTTTCTTT.